One sample yielded the 3 T cell receptor beta chains listed below, sequenced in a study of CD8+CD57+ T cells in acquired aplastic anemia. Investigators profiled TCR beta VDJ and CDR3 from genomic DNA template. TCRdb analysed the reads with MiXCR anew, one entry per CDR3 protein. The table includes some 180,000 distinct CDR3 sequences, 40% to 50% detected once. The sample comprised sorted CD4+, CD8+, or CD8+CD57+ T cells (not recorded which) from PBMCs. Receptor source: a human donor in good health.

The sample holds many counts of this clonotype. V gene TRBV4-1 combines with J gene TRBJ2-7; TRBD1 matches 12 bases. The CDR3 extends over 15 amino acids. Germline CDR1 and CDR2: MGHRA and YSYEKL. V lost 4 bases, J lost 4 bases, and 5 bases stayed unmatched. The CDR3 protein is CASSLGQGALYEQYF. The CDR3 DNA is TGCGCCAGCAGCCTGGGACAGGGGGCGCTTTACGAGCAGTACTTC.

This clonotype occurred once. The J gene is TRBJ2-2, the V gene TRBV29-1; weak D call: TRBD2 (6 bases). The CDR3 runs 16 residues. In germline, CDR1 is SQVTM, CDR2 ANQGSEA. V shed 0 bases and J shed 0 bases, with 11 bases lying between them. The CDR3 DNA reads as TGCAGCGTTGAAGACCAAATAGCGGCGAACACCGGGGAGCTGTTTTTT. Its translation is CSVEDQIAANTGELFF.

V usage is TRBV24-1 and J usage is TRBJ1-1; 7 bases are shared with TRBD1. Germline V gene sequence: CDR1 KGHDR, CDR2 SFDVKD. CDR3 length: 16 residues. Germline trimming cut 3 bases from V and 4 bases from J; bases unmatched to any gene: 10. DNA for the CDR3: TGTGCCACCAGTGATGGGGGACAGCCGTGGATCACTGAAGCTTTCTTT. Residues: CATSDGGQPWITEAFF.